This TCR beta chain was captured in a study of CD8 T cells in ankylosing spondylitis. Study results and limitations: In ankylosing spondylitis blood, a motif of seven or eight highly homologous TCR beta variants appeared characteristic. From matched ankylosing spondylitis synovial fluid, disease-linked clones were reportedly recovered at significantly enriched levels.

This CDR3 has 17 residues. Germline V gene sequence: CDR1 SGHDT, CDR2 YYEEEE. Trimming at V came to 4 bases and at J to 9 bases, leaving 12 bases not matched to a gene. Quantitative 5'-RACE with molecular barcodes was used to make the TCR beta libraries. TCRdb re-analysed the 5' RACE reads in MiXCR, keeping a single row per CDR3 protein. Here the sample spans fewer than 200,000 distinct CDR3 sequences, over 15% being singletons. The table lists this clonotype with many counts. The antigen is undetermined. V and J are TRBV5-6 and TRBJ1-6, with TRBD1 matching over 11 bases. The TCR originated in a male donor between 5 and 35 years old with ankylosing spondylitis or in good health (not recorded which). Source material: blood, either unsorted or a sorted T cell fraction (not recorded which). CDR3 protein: CASSPRTGGLSGSPLHF. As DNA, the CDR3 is TGTGCCAGCAGCCCCAGGACAGGGGGCCTCTCGGGTTCACCCCTCCACTTT.